The rows below give T cell receptor beta chains drawn from one sample of a study of beta chain features in type 1 diabetes. Only in-frame clones appear in the TCRdb table, and some are missing; sequencing was by immunoSEQ multiplex PCR. The table includes hundreds of thousands of clones, roughly 15% detected once. Sequences were obtained from naive CD4+ T cells from blood. The receptor source for this set is a young man in good health. The CDR3 runs from the conserved cysteine through the conserved F or W. The D gene is left open where the match is weak. Size tells how often a clone was seen (once, few, many) or the class of an expanded clone, and some rows leave it out.

v_call	j_call	d_call	clone_size	cdr3_nt	cdr3_aa
TRBV9	TRBJ2-1	TRBD1	.	TGTGCCAGCAGCGCATCCGGGACAGGGGGCTGGAATGAGCAGTTCTTC	CASSASGTGGWNEQFF
TRBV5-1	TRBJ2-7	TRBD1	few	TGCGCCAGCAGCTTCCAACCCCTGGGACAGGCCTACGAGCAGTACTTC	CASSFQPLGQAYEQYF
TRBV23-1	TRBJ1-1	.	few	TGCGCCAGCAGTCAATCAAGGGTAAGGGGGAACACTGAAGCTTTCTTT	CASSQSRVRGNTEAFF
TRBV28	TRBJ2-2	TRBD2	.	TGTGCCAGCAGCCGATACAGTTTCTTGACTAGCGGAGCCGGGGAGCTGTTTTTT	CASSRYSFLTSGAGELFF
TRBV5-1	TRBJ1-1	.	few	TGCGCCAGCAGCTTGGTGGGCGGGAGCTGGAACACTGAAGCTTTCTTT	CASSLVGGSWNTEAFF
TRBV4-1	TRBJ2-5	TRBD2	.	TGCGCCAGCAGCACGTCATCGATTGCTAGCGGACTGTACCAAGAGACCCAGTACTTC	CASSTSSIASGLYQETQYF
TRBV25-1	TRBJ2-7	TRBD2	few	TGTGCCAGCAGTGAATATAGCGGGAGTTGGTACGAGCAGTACTTC	CASSEYSGSWYEQYF
TRBV5-1	TRBJ2-1	TRBD2	.	TGCGCCAGCAGCTGGGGGACTAGCGGCAACAATGAGCAGTTCTTC	CASSWGTSGNNEQFF
TRBV4-1	TRBJ1-5	.	.	TGCGCCAGCAGCCAAGACGGATTCAGCAATCAGCCCCAGCATTTT	CASSQDGFSNQPQHF
TRBV19	TRBJ1-2	.	.	TGTGCCAGTAGTTTCAGGGGTTTCGGCTACACCTTC	CASSFRGFGYTF
TRBV5-1	TRBJ2-2	TRBD2	.	TGCGCCAGCAGCATCGCGGGACTAGCGGGAGGAGCCGGGGAGCTGTTTTTT	CASSIAGLAGGAGELFF
TRBV2	TRBJ1-2	.	.	TGTGCCACCTCAAGGGATAACTATGGCTACACCTTC	CATSRDNYGYTF
TRBV18	TRBJ1-1	TRBD1	.	TGTGCCAGCTCCCGGACAGGAAACACTGAAGCTTTCTTT	CASSRTGNTEAFF
TRBV7-9	TRBJ2-3	.	few	TGTGCCAGCAGCTTAGGAACGGGGGATACGCAGTATTTT	CASSLGTGDTQYF
TRBV11-3	TRBJ2-4	.	.	TGTGCCAGCAGCTTAGGCCAGGGGAACATTCAGTACTTC	CASSLGQGNIQYF
TRBV25-1	TRBJ2-5	.	.	TGTGCCAGCAGTACCCCGGGACCCCGGAGGGGCCAAGAGACCCAGTACTTC	CASSTPGPRRGQETQYF
TRBV4-1	TRBJ1-1	.	.	TGCGCCAGCAGCCTCGGGGCCGGGAACACTGAAGCTTTCTTT	CASSLGAGNTEAFF
TRBV5-1	TRBJ2-1	.	few	TGCGCCAGCAGCTCCGCTGGACGGAGCTCCTACAATGAGCAGTTCTTC	CASSSAGRSSYNEQFF
TRBV6-1	TRBJ2-2	.	.	TGTGCCAGCAGTGTACACGGATCCGGGGAGCTGTTTTTT	CASSVHGSGELFF
TRBV7-9	TRBJ2-5	.	.	TGTGCCAGCAGCACGGCGGAGACCCAGTACTTC	CASSTAETQYF
TRBV15	TRBJ2-3	TRBD1	few	TGTGCCACCAGCAGGCCGACAGGGGGCAAAGATACGCAGTATTTT	CATSRPTGGKDTQYF
TRBV9	TRBJ1-2	.	few	TGTGCCAGCAGCGTAGGTGGGGGTTTCTATGGCTACACCTTC	CASSVGGGFYGYTF
TRBV6-1	TRBJ2-5	.	.	TGTGCCAGCAGCCCTTACCCGCCGGGGACCCAGTACTTC	CASSPYPPGTQYF
TRBV5-4	TRBJ1-2	.	few	TGTGCCAGCAGCTTGACAGTGTTCCAAACTAACTATGGCTACACCTTC	CASSLTVFQTNYGYTF
TRBV30	TRBJ2-7	.	.	TGTGCCTGGAGCCGACAGGGAGGGGCCGAGCAGTACTTC	CAWSRQGGAEQYF
TRBV2	TRBJ1-5	.	few	TGTGCCAGCAGTGAATCCGGGCCAACGCCCCAGCATTTT	CASSESGPTPQHF
TRBV29-1	TRBJ1-1	.	few	TGCAGCGTCGGGGGACGGATGAACACTGAAGCTTTCTTT	CSVGGRMNTEAFF
TRBV7-8	TRBJ2-2	.	few	TGTGCCAGCAGCCATAGAGGCACCGACACCGGGGAGCTGTTTTTT	CASSHRGTDTGELFF
TRBV9	TRBJ2-7	.	.	TGTGCCAGCAGCCCCCGTACAGCCCCCTACGAGCAGTACTTC	CASSPRTAPYEQYF
TRBV30	TRBJ2-2	TRBD2	few	TGTGCCTGGAGTGTATTTAGCGGGGCCGGGGAGCTGTTTTTT	CAWSVFSGAGELFF
TRBV5-6	TRBJ2-2	.	.	TGTGCCAGCAGCTTGGAACTCAGGCTCGATTCGAACACCGGGGAGCTGTTTTTT	CASSLELRLDSNTGELFF